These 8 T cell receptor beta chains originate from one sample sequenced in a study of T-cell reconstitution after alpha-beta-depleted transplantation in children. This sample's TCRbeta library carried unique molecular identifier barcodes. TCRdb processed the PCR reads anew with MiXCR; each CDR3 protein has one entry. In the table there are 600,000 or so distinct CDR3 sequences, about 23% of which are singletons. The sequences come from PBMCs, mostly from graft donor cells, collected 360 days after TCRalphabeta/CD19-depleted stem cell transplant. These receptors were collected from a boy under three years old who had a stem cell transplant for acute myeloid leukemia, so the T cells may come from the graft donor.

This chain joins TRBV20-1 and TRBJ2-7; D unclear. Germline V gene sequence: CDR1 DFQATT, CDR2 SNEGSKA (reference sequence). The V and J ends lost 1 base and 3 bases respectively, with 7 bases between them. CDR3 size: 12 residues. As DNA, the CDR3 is TGCAGTGCTAGAGCCCAAAACTACGAGCAGTACTTC. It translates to CSARAQNYEQYF.

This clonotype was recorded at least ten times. The CDR3 region has the DNA TGTGCCAGCAGCACGCGGGGAACCTACGAGCAGTACTTC. Encoded protein: CASSTRGTYEQYF. The rearrangement joins TRBV11-2 to TRBJ2-7, with D possibly TRBD2 on 6 matching bases. Trimming removed 5 bases at V and 2 bases at J, with 10 bases between. Germline V gives CDR1 SGHAT, CDR2 FQNNGV. The CDR3 extends over 13 amino acids.

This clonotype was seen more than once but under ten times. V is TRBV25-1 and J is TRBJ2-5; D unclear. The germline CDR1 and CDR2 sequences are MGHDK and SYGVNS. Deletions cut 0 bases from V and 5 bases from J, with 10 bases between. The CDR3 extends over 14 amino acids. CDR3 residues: CASSEYERRETQYF. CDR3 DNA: TGTGCCAGCAGTGAATATGAGCGCCGGGAGACCCAGTACTTC.

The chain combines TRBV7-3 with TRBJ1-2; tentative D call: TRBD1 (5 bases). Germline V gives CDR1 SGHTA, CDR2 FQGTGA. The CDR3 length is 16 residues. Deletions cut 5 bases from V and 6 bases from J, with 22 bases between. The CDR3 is CASSLLSQGDANGYTF. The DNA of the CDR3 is TGTGCCAGCAGCCTCCTAAGCCAGGGAGACGCCAATGGCTACACCTTC.

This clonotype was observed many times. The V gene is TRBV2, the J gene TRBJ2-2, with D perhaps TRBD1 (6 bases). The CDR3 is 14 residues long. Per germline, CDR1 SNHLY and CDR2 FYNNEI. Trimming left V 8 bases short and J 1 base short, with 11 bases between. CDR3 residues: CASGNRVNTGELFF. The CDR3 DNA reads TGTGCCAGCGGGAACAGGGTGAACACCGGGGAGCTGTTTTTT.

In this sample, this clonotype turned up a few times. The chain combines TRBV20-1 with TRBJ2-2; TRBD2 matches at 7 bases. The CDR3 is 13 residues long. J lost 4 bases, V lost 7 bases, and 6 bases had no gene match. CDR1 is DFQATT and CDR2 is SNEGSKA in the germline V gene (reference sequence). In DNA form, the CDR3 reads TGCAGTGGGCTAGCGGACCTCACCGGGGAGCTGTTTTTT. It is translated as CSGLADLTGELFF.

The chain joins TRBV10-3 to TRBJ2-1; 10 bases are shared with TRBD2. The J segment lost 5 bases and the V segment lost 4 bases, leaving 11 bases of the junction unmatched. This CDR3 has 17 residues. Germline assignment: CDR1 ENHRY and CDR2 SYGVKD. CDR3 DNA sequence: TGTGCCATCAGTGCCTACCCCGACGGGACTAGCGACAATGAGCAGTTCTTC. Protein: CAISAYPDGTSDNEQFF.

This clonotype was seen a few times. Here the CDR3 DNA reads TGCAGTGCCCCGGGACAGGTCGACACCGGGGAGCTGTTTTTT. Its protein is CSAPGQVDTGELFF. V usage is TRBV20-1 and J usage is TRBJ2-2; 8 bases agree with TRBD1. Trimming cost V 6 bases and J 3 bases; bases outside gene matches: 6. Germline CDR1 is DFQATT and CDR2 is SNEGSKA (reference sequence). The CDR3 runs to 14 residues.